The T cell receptor (beta chain) under discussion was sequenced for a study of OX40 agonist ivuxolimab in advanced cancers. Method: immunoSEQ multiplex PCR; TCRdb's copy keeps in-frame clones and lacks some. This sample carries some 77,000 clones, 85% to 95% of them seen once, and the ten largest clones take 0.25% to 0.35%. Study conclusions and caveats: Mean expanded clone counts were higher in CD8+ than CD4+ T cells. Antigen specificity remained undetermined for the expanded peripheral T cells.

The V gene lost 2 bases and the J gene lost 4 bases, with 12 bases spanning the gap. The CDR3 has 15 amino acids. Germline assignment: CDR1 SGHTA and CDR2 FQGNSA. Comment on this clone: What it binds is not known.

Sequences were derived from CD4+ or CD8+ T cells sorted from blood, sampled in a trial of the OX40 agonist ivuxolimab. The chain recombines TRBV7-2 with TRBJ1-5; D not certain. The TCR comes from an adult with an advanced solid tumor such as melanoma, head and neck, liver or kidney cancer. CDR3 in amino acids: CASSLLEGLNQPQHF. The CDR3 coding sequence is TGTGCCAGCAGCTTATTAGAGGGTTTAAATCAGCCCCAGCATTTT.